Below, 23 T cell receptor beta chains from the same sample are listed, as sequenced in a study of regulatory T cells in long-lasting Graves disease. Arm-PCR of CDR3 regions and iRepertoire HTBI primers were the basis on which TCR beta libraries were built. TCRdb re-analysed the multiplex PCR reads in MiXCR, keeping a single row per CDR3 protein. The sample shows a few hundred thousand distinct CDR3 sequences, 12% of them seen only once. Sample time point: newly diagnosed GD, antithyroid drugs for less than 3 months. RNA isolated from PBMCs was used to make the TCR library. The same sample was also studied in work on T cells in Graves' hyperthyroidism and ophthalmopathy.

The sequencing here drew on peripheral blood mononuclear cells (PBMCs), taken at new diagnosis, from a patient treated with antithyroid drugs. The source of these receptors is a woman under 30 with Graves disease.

The CDR3 nucleotides read TGCAGTGCTCTACAGGGATATAGCAATCAGCCCCAGCATTTT. Protein product: CSALQGYSNQPQHF. The chain recombines TRBV20-1 with TRBJ1-5; D may be TRBD1 (6 bases). Germline V gene data show CDR1 as DFQATT and CDR2 as SNEGSKA (reference sequence). The CDR3 is made up of 14 amino acids. Trimming stripped 5 bases from V and 0 bases from J, with 11 bases between.

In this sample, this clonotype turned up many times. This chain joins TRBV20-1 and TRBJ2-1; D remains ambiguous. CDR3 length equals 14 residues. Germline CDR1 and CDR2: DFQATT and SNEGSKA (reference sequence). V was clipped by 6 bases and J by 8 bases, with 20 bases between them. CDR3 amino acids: CSASRDTASDEQFF. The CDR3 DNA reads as TGCAGTGCATCAAGGGATACAGCGAGTGATGAGCAGTTCTTC.

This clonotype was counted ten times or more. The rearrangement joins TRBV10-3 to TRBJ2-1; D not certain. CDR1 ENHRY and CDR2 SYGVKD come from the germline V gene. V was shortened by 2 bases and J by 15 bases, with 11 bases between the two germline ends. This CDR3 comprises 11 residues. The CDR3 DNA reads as TGTGCCATCAGTGAGACACGCAATCGGTTCTTC. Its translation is CAISETRNRFF.

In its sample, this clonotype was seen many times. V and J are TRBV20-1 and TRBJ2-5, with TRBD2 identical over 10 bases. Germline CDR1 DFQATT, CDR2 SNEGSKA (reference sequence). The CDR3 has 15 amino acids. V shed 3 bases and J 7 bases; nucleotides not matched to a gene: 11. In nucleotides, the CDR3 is TGCAGTGCTAGCCTAGCGGGGGCCTATTATATGACCCAGTACTTC. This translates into CSASLAGAYYMTQYF.

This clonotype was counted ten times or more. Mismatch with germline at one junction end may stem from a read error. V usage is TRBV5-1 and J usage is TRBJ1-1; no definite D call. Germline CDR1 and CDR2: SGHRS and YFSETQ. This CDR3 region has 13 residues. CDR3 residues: CASSLIPGEVAFF. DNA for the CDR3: TGTGCCAGCAGCCTTATACCGGGAGAGGTAGCTTTCTTT.

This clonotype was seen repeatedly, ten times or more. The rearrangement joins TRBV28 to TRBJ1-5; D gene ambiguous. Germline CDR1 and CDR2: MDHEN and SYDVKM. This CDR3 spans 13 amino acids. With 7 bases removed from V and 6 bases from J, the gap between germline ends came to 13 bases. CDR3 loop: CASKSRHGQPQHF. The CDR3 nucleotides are TGTGCCAGCAAAAGCCGTCATGGTCAGCCCCAGCATTTT.

CDR3 DNA: TGCAGCGTTGACTGGACTAGCGGGAACTACAATGAGCAGTTCTTC. As protein: CSVDWTSGNYNEQFF. The chain joins TRBV29-1 to TRBJ2-1; 12 nucleotides agree with TRBD2. Germline CDR1 and CDR2: SQVTM and ANQGSEA. V trimming: 3 bases; J trimming: 3 bases; junction bases outside the gene matches: 3. The CDR3 is 15 residues long.

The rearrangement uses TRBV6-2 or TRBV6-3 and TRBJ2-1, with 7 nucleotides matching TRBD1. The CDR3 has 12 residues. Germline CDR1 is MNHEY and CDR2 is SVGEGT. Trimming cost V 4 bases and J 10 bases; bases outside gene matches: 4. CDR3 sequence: CASSCTQGEQFF. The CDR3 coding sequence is TGTGCCAGCAGTTGCACACAGGGGGAGCAGTTCTTC.

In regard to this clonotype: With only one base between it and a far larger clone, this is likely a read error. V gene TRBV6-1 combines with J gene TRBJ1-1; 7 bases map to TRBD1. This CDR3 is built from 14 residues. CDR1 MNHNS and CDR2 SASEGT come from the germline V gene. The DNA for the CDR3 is TGTGCCAGCAGTTACCCGGACAGGAACACTGAAACTTTCTTT. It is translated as CASSYPDRNTETFF.

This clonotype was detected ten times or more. CDR3 sequence (DNA): TGCAGTGCTAGAGATATAGACAGGGGGACGAACACTGAAGCTTTCTTT. Its translation is CSARDIDRGTNTEAFF. This rearrangement joins TRBV20-1 to TRBJ1-1; 9 positions agree with TRBD1. Germline V gene data show CDR1 as DFQATT and CDR2 as SNEGSKA (reference sequence). The V and J ends lost 0 bases and 1 base, in that order; junction bases with no gene match: 6. This CDR3 has 16 residues.

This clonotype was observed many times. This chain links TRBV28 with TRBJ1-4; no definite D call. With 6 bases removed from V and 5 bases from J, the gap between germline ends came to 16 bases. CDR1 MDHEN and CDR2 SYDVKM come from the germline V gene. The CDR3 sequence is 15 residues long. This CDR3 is CASSPYSSVNEKLFF. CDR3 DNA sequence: TGTGCCAGCAGCCCTTATAGCTCGGTAAATGAAAAACTGTTTTTT.

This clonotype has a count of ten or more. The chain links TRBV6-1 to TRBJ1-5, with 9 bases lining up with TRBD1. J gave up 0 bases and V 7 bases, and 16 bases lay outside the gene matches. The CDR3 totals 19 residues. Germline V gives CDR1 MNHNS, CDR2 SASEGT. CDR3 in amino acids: CASTPGKGQGVYSNQPQHF. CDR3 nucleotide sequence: TGTGCCAGCACCCCCGGGAAGGGACAGGGAGTATATAGCAATCAGCCCCAGCATTTT.

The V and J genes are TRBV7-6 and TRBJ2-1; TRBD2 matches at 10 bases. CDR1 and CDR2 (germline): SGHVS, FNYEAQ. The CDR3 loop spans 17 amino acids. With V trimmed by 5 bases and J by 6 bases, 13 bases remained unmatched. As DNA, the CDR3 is TGTGCCAGCAGCCATGACTTGAGCGGGGGGGCCGGCAATGAGCAGTTCTTC. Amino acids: CASSHDLSGGAGNEQFF. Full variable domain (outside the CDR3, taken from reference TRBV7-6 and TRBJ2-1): GAGVSQSPRYKVTKRGQDVALRCDPISGHVSLYWYRQALGQGPEFLTYFNYEAQQDKSGLPNDRFSAERPEGSISTLTIQRTEQRDSAMYRCASSHDLSGGAGNEQFFGPGTRLTVL.

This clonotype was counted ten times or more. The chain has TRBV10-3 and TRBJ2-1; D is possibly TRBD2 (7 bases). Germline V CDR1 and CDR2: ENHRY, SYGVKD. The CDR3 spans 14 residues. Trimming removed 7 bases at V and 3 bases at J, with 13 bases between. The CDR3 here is CAIKEGGNYNEQFF. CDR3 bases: TGTGCCATCAAGGAGGGGGGGAACTACAATGAGCAGTTCTTC.

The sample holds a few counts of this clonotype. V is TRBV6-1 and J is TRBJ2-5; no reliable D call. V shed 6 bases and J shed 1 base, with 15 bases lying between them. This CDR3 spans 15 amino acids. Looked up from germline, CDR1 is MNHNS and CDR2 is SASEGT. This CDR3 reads CASSPVSRAQETQYF. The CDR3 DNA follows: TGTGCCAGCAGCCCGGTCTCGAGAGCCCAAGAGACCCAGTACTTC.

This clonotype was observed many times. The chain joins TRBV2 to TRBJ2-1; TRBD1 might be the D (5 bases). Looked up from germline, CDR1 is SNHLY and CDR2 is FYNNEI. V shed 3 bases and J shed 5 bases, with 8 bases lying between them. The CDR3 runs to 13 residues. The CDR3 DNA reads TGTGCCAGCAGTGAGGGGCCACACAATGAGCAGTTCTTC. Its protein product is CASSEGPHNEQFF.

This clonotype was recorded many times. CDR3 in DNA: TGTGCCACCAGCAGTGGTTCTAGCGTCAGCTCCTACAATGAGCAGTTCTTC. Translated, it gives CATSSGSSVSSYNEQFF. V usage is TRBV15 and J usage is TRBJ2-1; perhaps TRBD2 as D (6 bases). Trimming cost V 3 bases and J 0 bases, with 15 bases left between them. CDR3 length equals 17 residues. CDR1 is LNHNV, CDR2 YYDKDF, per germline (reference sequence).

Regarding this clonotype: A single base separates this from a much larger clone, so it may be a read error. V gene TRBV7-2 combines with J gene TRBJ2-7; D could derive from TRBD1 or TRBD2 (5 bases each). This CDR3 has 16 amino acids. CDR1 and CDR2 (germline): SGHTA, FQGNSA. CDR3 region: CASSQVPMGGTDEQYF. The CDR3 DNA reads TGCGCCAGCAGCCAAGTCCCGATGGGTGGGACCGACGAGCAGTACTTC.

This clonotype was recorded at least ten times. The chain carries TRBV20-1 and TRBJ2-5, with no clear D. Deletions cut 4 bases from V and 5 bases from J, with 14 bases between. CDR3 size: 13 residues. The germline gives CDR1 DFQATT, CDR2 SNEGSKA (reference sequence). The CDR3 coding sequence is TGCAGTGCTATCGACATGAGTGGGGAGACCCAGTACTTC. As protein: CSAIDMSGETQYF.

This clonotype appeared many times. CDR3 loop: CASSLGTTEAFF. DNA for the CDR3: TGTGCCAGCAGCTTGGGGACAACTGAAGCTTTCTTT. J is TRBJ1-1 and V is TRBV5-5; D is possibly TRBD1 (5 bases). CDR1 is SGHKS and CDR2 is YYEKEE in the germline V gene (reference sequence). Trimming stripped 0 bases from V and 5 bases from J, with 5 bases between. The CDR3 is made up of 12 amino acids.

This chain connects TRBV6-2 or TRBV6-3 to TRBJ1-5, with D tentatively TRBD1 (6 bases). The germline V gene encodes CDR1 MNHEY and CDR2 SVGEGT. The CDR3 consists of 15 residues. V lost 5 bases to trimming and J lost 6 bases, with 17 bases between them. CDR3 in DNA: TGTGCCAGCAGTGAATTCGGCGGGGGCTCTCAGCCCCAGCATTTT. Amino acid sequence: CASSEFGGGSQPQHF.

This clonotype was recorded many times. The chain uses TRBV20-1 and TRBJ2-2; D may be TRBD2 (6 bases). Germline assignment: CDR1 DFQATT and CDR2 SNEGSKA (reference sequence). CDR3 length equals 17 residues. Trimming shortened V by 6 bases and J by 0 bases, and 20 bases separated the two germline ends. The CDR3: CSARDSVRFANTGELFF. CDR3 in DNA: TGCAGTGCCCGGGACTCAGTCAGGTTCGCGAACACCGGGGAGCTGTTTTTT.

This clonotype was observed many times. The CDR3 loop reads CASSPLQGVGDEQYV. The CDR3 DNA sequence: TGTGCCAGCAGTCCCCTCCAGGGGGTAGGGGACGAGCAGTACGTC. The chain uses TRBV6-2 or TRBV6-3 and TRBJ2-7; the match to TRBD1 covers 7 bases. V was pared by 5 bases and J by 5 bases, with 12 bases of the junction left unmatched. The length of the CDR3 is 15 residues. CDR1 and CDR2 (germline): MNHEY, SVGEGT.